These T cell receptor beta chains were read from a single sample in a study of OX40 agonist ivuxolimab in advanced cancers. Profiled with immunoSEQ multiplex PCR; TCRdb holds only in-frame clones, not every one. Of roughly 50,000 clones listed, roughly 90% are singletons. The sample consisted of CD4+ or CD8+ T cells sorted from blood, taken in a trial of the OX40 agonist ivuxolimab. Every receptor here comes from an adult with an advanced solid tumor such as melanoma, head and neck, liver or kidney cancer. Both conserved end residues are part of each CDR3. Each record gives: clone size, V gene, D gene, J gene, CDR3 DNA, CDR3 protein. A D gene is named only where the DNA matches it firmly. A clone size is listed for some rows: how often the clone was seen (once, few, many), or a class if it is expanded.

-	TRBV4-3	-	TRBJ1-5	TGCGCCAGCAGCCAGAGGGGAGGCGAGAATCAGCCCCAGCATTTT	CASSQRGGENQPQHF
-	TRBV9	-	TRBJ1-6	TGTGCCAGCAGCGTAGGGGGTTGGTTCTCACCCCTCCACTTT	CASSVGGWFSPLHF
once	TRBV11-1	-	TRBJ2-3	TGTGCCAGCTCCGACTACCCCCTTCTCACAGATACGCAGTATTTT	CASSDYPLLTDTQYF
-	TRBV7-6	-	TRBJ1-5	TGTGCCAGCAGCTTAGAGGCCGCTAGGCAGGCTCAGCCCCAGCATTTT	CASSLEAARQAQPQHF
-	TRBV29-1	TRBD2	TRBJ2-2	TGCAGCGCCGTCAGCGGGGTGAACACCGGGGAGCTGTTTTTT	CSAVSGVNTGELFF
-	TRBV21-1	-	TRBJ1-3	TGTGCCAGCAGCAAAGCAGAACGAAAGATCTTTTCTGGAAACACCATATATTTT	CASSKAERKIFSGNTIYF
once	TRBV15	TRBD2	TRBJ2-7	TGTGCCACCAGCTCGAGGATAGCGGGGGTCTACGAGCAGTACTTC	CATSSRIAGVYEQYF
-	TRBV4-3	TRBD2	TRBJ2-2	TGCGCCAGCAGCCAAGAGTCGGGAGGCACCGGGGAGCTGTTTTTT	CASSQESGGTGELFF
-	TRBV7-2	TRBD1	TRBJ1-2	TGTGCCAGCAGCCGAAGCGCGGGACAGGACTTCTATGGCTACACCTTC	CASSRSAGQDFYGYTF
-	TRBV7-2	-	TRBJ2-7	TGTGCCAGCAGCTTAGGGACTCACTACGAGCAGTACTTC	CASSLGTHYEQYF
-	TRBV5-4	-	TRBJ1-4	TGTGCCAGCAGCATGGAATATAGCGGGGGAGGCGAAAAACTGTTTTTT	CASSMEYSGGGEKLFF
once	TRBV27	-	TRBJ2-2	TGTGCCAGCAGTTTATTCAATCTTGGGGGGAACACCGGGGAGCTGTTTTTT	CASSLFNLGGNTGELFF
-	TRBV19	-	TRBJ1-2	TGTGCCAGTAGTCCGACAGAGGTCTATGGCTACACCTTC	CASSPTEVYGYTF
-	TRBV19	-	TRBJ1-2	TGTGCCTGTTCGAACAACTATGGCTACACCTTC	CACSNNYGYTF
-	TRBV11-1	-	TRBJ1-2	TGTGCCAGCAGCTACGGGGATAACTATGGCTACACCTTC	CASSYGDNYGYTF
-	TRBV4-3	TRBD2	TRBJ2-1	TGCGCCAGCAGCCAAGTCCCTCTTCTTAGCGGGAGGACTTACAATGAGCAGTTCTTC	CASSQVPLLSGRTYNEQFF
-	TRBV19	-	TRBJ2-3	TGTGCCAGTAGTATCGGCATGGATACGCAGTATTTT	CASSIGMDTQYF
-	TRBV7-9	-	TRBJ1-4	TGTGCCAGCAGCTTAGTTCGAGGGCATGAAAAACTGTTTTTT	CASSLVRGHEKLFF
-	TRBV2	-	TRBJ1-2	TGTGCCAGCACCCCGTCTTGGGCGGCCAGCAATGGCTACACCTTC	CASTPSWAASNGYTF
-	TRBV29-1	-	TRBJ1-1	TGCAGCGTTGATCCGGGGTCTCCCCTGAACACTGAAGCTTTCTTT	CSVDPGSPLNTEAFF
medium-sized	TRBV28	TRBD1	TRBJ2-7	TGTGCCAGCAGTCTCCCACAGGGGCGCGAGCAGTACTTC	CASSLPQGREQYF
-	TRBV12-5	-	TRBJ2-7	TGTGCTAGTGGTTTCGGGTACGAGCAGTACTTC	CASGFGYEQYF
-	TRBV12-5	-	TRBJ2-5	TGTGCTAGTGGTCTGGGGAGGATCCAAGAGACCCAGTACTTC	CASGLGRIQETQYF
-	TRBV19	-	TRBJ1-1	TGTGCCTCCGAAAGGGGGGCGAGTCGGACTGAAGCTTTCTTT	CASERGASRTEAFF
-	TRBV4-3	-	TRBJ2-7	TGCGCCAGCAGCCAAGATTTTTCGGGCACCTACGAGCAGTACTTC	CASSQDFSGTYEQYF
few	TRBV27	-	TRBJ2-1	TGTGCCAGCAGTCTAAGGGGGGCCGAGCAGTTCTTC	CASSLRGAEQFF
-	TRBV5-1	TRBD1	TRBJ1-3	TGCGCCAGCAGCCCCAAACGACAGGGCCCTGGAAACACCATATATTTT	CASSPKRQGPGNTIYF
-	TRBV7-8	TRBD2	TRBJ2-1	TGTGCCAGCAGCTTAGTCCAGCGGGACTACAATGAGCAGTTCTTC	CASSLVQRDYNEQFF
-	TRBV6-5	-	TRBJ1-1	TGTGCCAGCAGTACAGGGTTAAACACTGAAGCTTTCTTT	CASSTGLNTEAFF
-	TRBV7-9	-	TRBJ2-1	TGTGCCAGCAGCCCCCCTAGGAGTTTAGAGAATGAGCAGTTCTTC	CASSPPRSLENEQFF
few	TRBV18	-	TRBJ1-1	TGTGCCAGCTCACAACCTTACACTGAAGCTTTCTTT	CASSQPYTEAFF
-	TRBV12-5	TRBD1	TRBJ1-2	TGTGCTAGTGGTCTGGACAGGGGGCATGGCTACACCTTC	CASGLDRGHGYTF
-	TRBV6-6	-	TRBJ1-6	TGTGCCAGCAGTTCGACGTCCGTGGGGCGATCACCCCTCCACTTT	CASSSTSVGRSPLHF
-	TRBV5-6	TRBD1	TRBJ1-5	TGTGCCAGCAGCTTGACAGGGGATAGCAATCAGCCCCAGCATTTT	CASSLTGDSNQPQHF
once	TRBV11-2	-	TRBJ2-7	TGTGCCAGCAGCGGATACGGGGCCGAGCAGTACTTC	CASSGYGAEQYF
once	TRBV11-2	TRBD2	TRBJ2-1	TGTGCCAGCAGCTCGGGACTAGCGGGGGGGCCAAATGAGCAGTTCTTC	CASSSGLAGGPNEQFF
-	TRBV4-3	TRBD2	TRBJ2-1	TGCGCCAGCAGCCTCCGGACTAGCTCCTACAATGAGCAGTTCTTC	CASSLRTSSYNEQFF
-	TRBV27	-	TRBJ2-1	TGTGCCAGCAGTTTAAGCCGGGCCCTCGGTGTCTACAATGAGCAGTTCTTC	CASSLSRALGVYNEQFF
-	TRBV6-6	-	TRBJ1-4	TGTGCCAGCAGTTTGGGTCCAGAAGAAAAACTGTTTTTT	CASSLGPEEKLFF
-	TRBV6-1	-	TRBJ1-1	TGTGCCAGCAACAGAAGGACAGCAATGAACACTGAAGCTTTCTTT	CASNRRTAMNTEAFF
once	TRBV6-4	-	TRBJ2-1	TGTGCCAGCAGTGAGGTGGGGGACTATGAGCAGTTCTTC	CASSEVGDYEQFF
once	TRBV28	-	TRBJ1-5	TGTGCCAGCAGTTCCAGGACGGGCCGTCAGCCCCAGCATTTT	CASSSRTGRQPQHF
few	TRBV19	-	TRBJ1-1	TGTGCCAGTACCGAAGGGCTACAGAACACTGAAGCTTTCTTT	CASTEGLQNTEAFF
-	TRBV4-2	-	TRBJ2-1	TGTGCCAGCAGCCAAGACCCGGGCGAGGGCCTTTACCACAATGAGCAGTTCTTC	CASSQDPGEGLYHNEQFF
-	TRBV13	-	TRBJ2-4	TGTGCCAGCAGCTTTACCTCGACAAACATTCAGTACTTC	CASSFTSTNIQYF
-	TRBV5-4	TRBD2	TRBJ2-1	TGTGCCAGCAGCTTTGGACTAGCGACGGATGAGCAGTTCTTC	CASSFGLATDEQFF
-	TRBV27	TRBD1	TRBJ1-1	TGTGCCAGCAGTTTATTCGGGGACAGGGGTGCTGAAGCTTTCTTT	CASSLFGDRGAEAFF
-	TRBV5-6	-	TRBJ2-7	TGTGCCAGCAGCTACGGGACCCTCAGCTCCTACGAGCAGTACTTC	CASSYGTLSSYEQYF
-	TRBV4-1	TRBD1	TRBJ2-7	TGCGCCAGCAGCGCGACAGGGAGAACGTACGAGCAGTACTTC	CASSATGRTYEQYF
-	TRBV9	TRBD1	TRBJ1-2	TGTGCCAGCAGCGATGGGACAGGGGGCGCTTGGGGTTATGGCTACACCTTC	CASSDGTGGAWGYGYTF
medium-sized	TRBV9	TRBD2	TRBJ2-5	TGTGCCAGCAGCGTAAGGGTCCAGCGGGACCCCCAAGAGACCCAGTACTTC	CASSVRVQRDPQETQYF
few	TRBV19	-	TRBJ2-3	TGTGCCAGTAGTATTGGGGCCACTCTTAGCACAGATACGCAGTATTTT	CASSIGATLSTDTQYF
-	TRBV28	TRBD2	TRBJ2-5	TGTGCCAGCAGTTTTTTGACTAGCGGGAACCAAGAGACCCAGTACTTC	CASSFLTSGNQETQYF
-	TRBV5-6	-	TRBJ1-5	TGTGCCAGCACCCCTCGGCCGGGGAGGGAGCGGTACAGCAATCAGCCCCAGCATTTT	CASTPRPGRERYSNQPQHF
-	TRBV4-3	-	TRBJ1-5	TGCGCCAGCAGCCAAGATCTTACAGAGTGGCCCCAGCATTTT	CASSQDLTEWPQHF